Listed below are T cell receptor beta chains from one sample, sequenced in a study of cytomegalovirus exposure and HLA in healthy donors. The repertoire was sequenced with immunoSEQ multiplex PCR; TCRdb's copy has only in-frame clones and lacks some. The table lists 200,000 to 250,000 clones, almost 85% of them singletons, with 0.5% to 0.7% in the top ten. Material: PBMCs. The receptors were gathered from a woman aged 35 to 49 in good health and CMV-seronegative. Each CDR3 is given with its conserved first and last residue. The D gene is left open where the match is weak. Rows may omit the clone size; those that give it use once, few, many or a size class.

15	-	TRBV2	-	TRBJ2-7	TGTGCCAGCAGTGGAGAACAGTTAACCTCCTACGAGCAGTACTTC	CASSGEQLTSYEQYF
14	-	TRBV7-6	TRBD1	TRBJ1-1	TGTGCCAGCAGCTATCAGGGGGCGATCACTGAAGCTTTCTTT	CASSYQGAITEAFF
17	-	TRBV18	-	TRBJ2-2	TGTGCCAGCTCACCACGTGTGGGGGCCTTGGTGACCGGGGAGCTGTTTTTT	CASSPRVGALVTGELFF
10	-	TRBV20-1	-	TRBJ1-2	TGCAGTGCCGGAGACCTAGGCTACACCTTC	CSAGDLGYTF
15	few	TRBV30	TRBD1	TRBJ2-7	TGTGCCTGCCTTCCCGACAGGGGATTGTCCTACGAGCAGTACTTC	CACLPDRGLSYEQYF
16	-	TRBV27	-	TRBJ1-2	TGTGCCAGCAGTTTATCGATAGGGGGTGGGGCGGGCGGCTACACCTTC	CASSLSIGGGAGGYTF
15	few	TRBV4-3	-	TRBJ2-6	TGCGCCAGCAGCCACACAGGGTCTGGGGCCAACGTCCTGACTTTC	CASSHTGSGANVLTF
11	-	TRBV18	-	TRBJ1-2	TGTGCCAGCTCGCGGCTTTATGGCTACACCTTC	CASSRLYGYTF
14	-	TRBV11-3	-	TRBJ2-2	TGTGCCAGCAGCCCCCGGTGGAGCACCGGGGAGCTGTTTTTT	CASSPRWSTGELFF
13	-	TRBV5-1	-	TRBJ1-1	TGCGCCAGCAGCTTCATCGGGGGAACTGAAGCTTTCTTT	CASSFIGGTEAFF
13	-	TRBV5-1	-	TRBJ2-1	TGCGCCAGCAGCTTGGCCGGGAACAATGAGCAGTTCTTC	CASSLAGNNEQFF
15	-	TRBV10-3	TRBD2	TRBJ2-3	TGTGCCATCATGCGGGGACTAGCTTTTACAGATACGCAGTATTTT	CAIMRGLAFTDTQYF
15	-	TRBV4-3	-	TRBJ2-7	TGCGCCAGCAGCCAAGACGGGACTCAGGGCTACGAGCAGTACTTC	CASSQDGTQGYEQYF
14	once	TRBV7-2	-	TRBJ1-2	TGTGCCAGCAGCGCACAGACTACTCTCAATGGCTACACCTTC	CASSAQTTLNGYTF
15	-	TRBV14	-	TRBJ2-2	TGTGCCAGCAGCCCACAGGGAGTTGGGACCGGGGAGCTGTTTTTT	CASSPQGVGTGELFF
13	few	TRBV4-1	-	TRBJ1-1	TGCGCCAGCAGCCGGGAGGGGGACACTGAAGCTTTCTTT	CASSREGDTEAFF
17	-	TRBV11-1	TRBD1	TRBJ2-3	TGTGCCAGCAGCTTGGGACAGGCCGGACCGTACACAGATACGCAGTATTTT	CASSLGQAGPYTDTQYF
17	-	TRBV5-4	TRBD1	TRBJ2-3	TGTGCCAGCAGCAAAGGAGGACCGGGACAGGGTATTGATACGCAGTATTTT	CASSKGGPGQGIDTQYF
16	-	TRBV27	-	TRBJ2-5	TGTGCCAGCAGCCGCACAACGGGGGACGCCCGCTATGACCAGTACTTC	CASSRTTGDARYDQYF
13	-	TRBV14	-	TRBJ2-7	TGTGCCAGCAGCCAGGCGAGGGTAAGCGAGCAGTACTTC	CASSQARVSEQYF
17	-	TRBV7-2	-	TRBJ2-6	TGTGCCAGCAGCTTAGCCGGGACACTGTCTGGGGCCAACGTCCTGACTTTC	CASSLAGTLSGANVLTF
14	-	TRBV6-5	-	TRBJ1-1	TGTGCCAGCAGAGGGACCAGGGACTACACTGAAGCTTTCTTT	CASRGTRDYTEAFF
14	-	TRBV6-6	-	TRBJ1-1	TGTGCCAGCAGTTACTCGGGGGGTAACACTGAAGCTTTCTTT	CASSYSGGNTEAFF
16	-	TRBV9	TRBD1	TRBJ1-3	TGTGCCAGCAGCGTTGGTGGGACAGCAGCTGGAAACACCATATATTTT	CASSVGGTAAGNTIYF
15	-	TRBV25-1	-	TRBJ2-3	TGTGCCAGCAGTGAATATAAGGGGAGCACAGATACGCAGTATTTT	CASSEYKGSTDTQYF
16	-	TRBV4-3	-	TRBJ2-1	TGCGCCAGCAGCCAACAAGGTGGAGGGGGCCGCGATGAGCAGTTCTTC	CASSQQGGGGRDEQFF
14	-	TRBV7-9	TRBD2	TRBJ2-5	TGTGCCAGCAGCTTACTAGCGGGGCAGGGGACCCAGTACTTC	CASSLLAGQGTQYF
18	-	TRBV18	-	TRBJ1-1	TGTGCCAGCTCACCACTCCCCCCGGTCTCAGGGAGGGGGACTGAAGCTTTCTTT	CASSPLPPVSGRGTEAFF
11	few	TRBV6-6	-	TRBJ1-1	TGTGCCAGCAGTTCCTACGAGGAAGCTTTCTTT	CASSSYEEAFF
15	-	TRBV28	TRBD1	TRBJ2-5	TGTGCCAGCAGTTCCGGGACAGGGAAACAAGAGACCCAGTACTTC	CASSSGTGKQETQYF
16	-	TRBV5-1	TRBD1	TRBJ1-2	TGCGCCAGCAGCTTGGGACAGGGGGCCGGTGCCTATGGCTACACCTTC	CASSLGQGAGAYGYTF
14	-	TRBV5-1	-	TRBJ1-1	TGCGCCAGCAGCTTGCCCGGGATGGACACTGAAGCTTTCTTT	CASSLPGMDTEAFF
13	-	TRBV6-5	TRBD1	TRBJ1-2	TGTGCCAGCAGTTTACAGGGGATAGGGGGCTACACCTTC	CASSLQGIGGYTF
13	-	TRBV28	-	TRBJ2-1	TGTGCCAGCAGAGGACATGCAAACAATGAGCAGTTCTTC	CASRGHANNEQFF
17	-	TRBV5-6	TRBD1	TRBJ1-4	TGTGCCAGCAGCTTTCGTGACAGGGGGATGACTAATGAAAAACTGTTTTTT	CASSFRDRGMTNEKLFF
12	-	TRBV7-9	-	TRBJ1-5	TGTGCCAGCAGCTCACCGGATCAGCCCCAGCATTTT	CASSSPDQPQHF
14	-	TRBV7-9	TRBD2	TRBJ2-7	TGTTCCAGCAGCTTACCGGGACTAGCGAACGAGCAGTACTTC	CSSSLPGLANEQYF
14	few	TRBV2	TRBD1	TRBJ2-1	TGTGCCACCTTAACAGGGGGCCTAGGGAATGAGCAGTTCTTC	CATLTGGLGNEQFF
14	-	TRBV2	-	TRBJ2-2	TGTGCCAGCAGTGGTCCCCAGGGGAACGGGGAGCTGTTTTTT	CASSGPQGNGELFF
15	-	TRBV7-9	TRBD1	TRBJ2-5	TGTTCCAGCAGCTTATTGGGACAGGGACAAGAGACCCAGTACTTC	CSSSLLGQGQETQYF
12	-	TRBV29-1	-	TRBJ1-1	TGCAGCGTAGCCGGGACACCGACTGAAGCTTTCTTT	CSVAGTPTEAFF
17	once	TRBV21-1	-	TRBJ1-5	TGTGCCAGCAGCAAAGCTGGGCAGGGGAAGGGCAATCAGCCCCAGCATTTT	CASSKAGQGKGNQPQHF
17	-	TRBV9	-	TRBJ1-1	TGTGCCAGCAGCCCTGGGGGAGGGGGGTCTTTGAACACTGAAGCTTTCTTT	CASSPGGGGSLNTEAFF
14	few	TRBV5-1	-	TRBJ1-6	TGCGCCAGCAGCTTAGGACAGACAAATTCACCCCTCCACTTT	CASSLGQTNSPLHF
16	-	TRBV5-4	-	TRBJ1-1	TGTGCCAGCAGCTTGGCCCCTAGCGGGCCTAACACTGAAGCTTTCTTT	CASSLAPSGPNTEAFF
14	-	TRBV5-6	-	TRBJ2-7	TGTGCCAGCAGCGCCGGGACTGGCCTACCCTTGGAAGACTTC	CASSAGTGLPLEDF
14	once	TRBV30	TRBD2	TRBJ2-1	TGTGCCTGGAGTGTCGGCGGGGGGGCCAATGAGCAGTTCTTC	CAWSVGGGANEQFF
13	-	TRBV28	-	TRBJ2-5	TGTGCCAGCAGCCCCCAGGTATTAGAGACCCAGTACTTC	CASSPQVLETQYF
17	-	TRBV9	TRBD2	TRBJ2-1	TGTGCCAGCAGCGACAGGACTAGCGGGAGCTCCTACAATGAGCAGTTCTTC	CASSDRTSGSSYNEQFF
12	-	TRBV13	TRBD1	TRBJ2-4	TGTGCCAGCAGCTTAGGGACAGGGCCTCCGGACTTC	CASSLGTGPPDF
13	-	TRBV4-1	-	TRBJ2-3	TGCGCCAGCAGCCAAGGAGGGGGGGCCACGCAGTATTTT	CASSQGGGATQYF